The 17 T cell receptor beta chains presented below share a single source sample, sequenced in a study of T cells in Graves' hyperthyroidism and ophthalmopathy. Amplification yielded TCR beta CDR3 regions, with RNA transcripts as the source. The HTBI set primed first-round TCR CDR3 RT-PCR. TCRdb re-derived calls from the multiplex PCR reads in MiXCR, one entry per CDR3 protein. The table lists a few hundred thousand distinct CDR3 sequences, approximately 14% of them singletons. Material for sequencing was blood. Receptor source: a woman aged 30 to 39 with Graves' hyperthyroidism.

The rearrangement joins TRBV29-1 to TRBJ2-2, with 7 bases identical to TRBD2. Germline CDR1 SQVTM, CDR2 ANQGSEA. This CDR3 region has 15 residues. V trimming: 1 base; J trimming: 7 bases; junction bases outside the gene matches: 9. The CDR3 nucleotides are TGCAGCGTTGAAGTGGGGGGGGGGAATATCGGGGAGCTGTTTTTT. Its translation is CSVEVGGGNIGELFF.

This clonotype was recorded many times. V usage is TRBV7-9 and J usage is TRBJ2-1; the D is unclear. Germline V gene sequence: CDR1 SEHNR, CDR2 FQNEAQ (reference sequence). V lost 3 bases to trimming and J lost 4 bases, with 13 bases between them. The CDR3 runs to 15 residues. The CDR3 here is CASSFLGTTYNEQFF. The DNA of the CDR3 is TGTGCCAGCAGCTTCCTAGGAACTACATACAATGAGCAGTTCTTC.

This clonotype was counted at least ten times. The chain joins TRBV5-5 to TRBJ2-1, with D possibly matching TRBD1 (6 bases). This CDR3 is built from 14 residues. V was pared by 7 bases and J by 0 bases, with 11 bases between. Germline V CDR1 and CDR2: SGHKS, YYEKEE (reference sequence). As DNA, the CDR3 is TGTGCCAGCCGAACAGGGAGCTCCTACAATGAGCAGTTCTTC. Translation: CASRTGSSYNEQFF.

This clonotype was seen repeatedly, ten times or more. The chain combines TRBV3-1 with TRBJ1-5; 8 bases align to TRBD1. There are 18 residues in the CDR3. J lost 2 bases, V lost 3 bases, and 12 bases had no gene match. From germline, CDR1 is LGHDT and CDR2 YNNKEL (reference sequence). CDR3 protein: CASSQVRAGGAGNQPQHF. The CDR3 DNA sequence: TGTGCCAGCAGCCAGGTCAGGGCAGGGGGCGCGGGCAATCAGCCCCAGCATTTT. The full variable domain, its missing parts supplied by reference TRBV3-1 and TRBJ1-5, is DTAVSQTPKYLVTQMGNDKSIKCEQNLGHDTMYWYKQDSKKFLKIMFSYNNKELIINETVPNRFSPKSPDKAHLNLHINSLELGDSAVYFCASSQVRAGGAGNQPQHFGDGTRLSIL.

V and J are TRBV12-3 or TRBV12-4 and TRBJ2-5; 7 nucleotides match TRBD2. After removal of 6 bases from V and 2 bases from J, the junction contained 3 bases not matched to a gene. CDR3 length equals 13 residues. CDR3 sequence reads: CASRTSAQETQYF. The CDR3 DNA follows: TGTGCCAGCAGAACTAGCGCGCAAGAGACCCAGTACTTC.

This clonotype was counted only a few times. A much larger clonotype is one base distant, so this may be a read error. This rearrangement joins TRBV12-3 or TRBV12-4 to TRBJ2-7; 11 bases are shared with TRBD2. CDR3 length equals 16 residues. The CDR3 here is CANSLVSTSGKYEQYF. The CDR3 coding sequence is TGTGCCAACAGTTTGGTATCGACTAGCGGGAAGTACGAGCAGTACTTC.

Notes on this clonotype: A much bigger clone sits one base away, suggesting this may be a read error. The chain employs TRBV7-2 and TRBJ2-1; no clear D. Trimming cost V 6 bases and J 8 bases, with 26 bases left between them. The CDR3 has 17 residues. The V gene's germline CDR1 is SGHTA and CDR2 FQGNSA. CDR3 bases: TGTGCCAGCAGTCATAGATCTGGGTTAGCCTTCCTCTATGAGCAGTTCTTC. It encodes CASSHRSGLAFLYEQFF.

This chain links TRBV19 with TRBJ2-5; maybe TRBD1 (6 bases). Germline CDR1 reads LNHDA; CDR2 reads SQIVND (reference sequence). With 3 bases removed from V and 2 bases from J, the gap between germline ends came to 10 bases. The CDR3 is 14 residues long. CDR3 in DNA: TGTGCCAGTAGTATGGACAGTAATCAAGAGACCCAGTACTTC. Its translation is CASSMDSNQETQYF. Full variable domain (missing parts from reference TRBV19 and TRBJ2-5): DGGITQSPKYLFRKEGQNVTLSCEQNLNHDAMYWYRQDPGQGLRLIYYSQIVNDFQKGDIAEGYSVSREKKESFPLTVTSAQKNPTAFYLCASSMDSNQETQYFGPGTRLLVL.

The chain has TRBV11-2 and TRBJ2-1, with no clear D. The CDR3 totals 14 residues. CDR1 and CDR2 (germline): SGHAT, FQNNGV. V was cut by 2 bases and J by 5 bases, with 10 bases left in between. CDR3: CASSLFVNNNEQFF. In DNA, the CDR3 is TGTGCCAGCAGCTTATTTGTTAATAACAATGAGCAGTTCTTC.

V usage is TRBV7-2 and J usage is TRBJ2-5, with 10 bases aligning to TRBD2. With 11 bases clipped from V and 2 bases from J, the junction kept 14 bases outside the gene matches. This CDR3 contains 16 residues. Germline V gene data show CDR1 as SGHTA and CDR2 as FQGNSA. Here the CDR3 DNA reads TGTGCCGGCTCACCACTAGCGGGGTCTCGACAAGAGACCCAGTACTTC. Translating gives CAGSPLAGSRQETQYF.

This clonotype was detected a few times. This CDR3 is CSVYTSGSGEQYF. The DNA for the CDR3 is TGCAGCGTCTATACTAGCGGGAGCGGTGAGCAGTACTTC. The chain has TRBV29-1 and TRBJ2-7, with 11 bases that match TRBD2. The CDR3 length is 13 residues. From germline, CDR1 is SQVTM and CDR2 ANQGSEA. Unmatched junction bases numbered 8, after V lost 6 bases and J lost 7 bases.

This clonotype was seen repeatedly, ten times or more. The CDR3 nucleotides read TGTGCCACCAGCAGAGATCTTAAGGGGGCCCGGGAGACCCAGTACTTC. It specifies CATSRDLKGARETQYF. The gene calls are TRBV15 and TRBJ2-5; 7 bases agree with TRBD1. The germline CDR1 and CDR2 sequences are LNHNV and YYDKDF (reference sequence). V was clipped by 0 bases and J by 5 bases; unmatched bases: 9. This CDR3 is built from 16 residues.

Notes on this clonotype: Just one base apart from a much larger clone, this may be a read error. The chain couples TRBV2 to TRBJ1-2; 8 bases match TRBD1. CDR1 is SNHLY and CDR2 is FYNNEI in the germline V gene. CDR3 length: 13 residues. Losses at the gene ends were 6 bases for V and 6 bases for J; bases not matched to a gene: 6. CDR3 region: CASRAGGNHGYTF. CDR3 nucleotide sequence: TGTGCCAGCAGGGCAGGGGGCAACCATGGCTACACCTTC. Looking up the rest from reference TRBV2 and TRBJ1-2 gives the full variable domain: EPEVTQTPSHQVTQMGQEVILRCVPISNHLYFYWYRQILGQKVEFLVSFYNNEISEKSEIFDDQFSVERPDGSNFTLKIRSTKLEDSAMYFCASRAGGNHGYTFGSGTRLTVV.

This clonotype was seen ten or more times. V gene TRBV12-3 or TRBV12-4 combines with J gene TRBJ1-1; D unclear. V was trimmed by 2 bases and J by 1 base, leaving 5 bases between them. CDR3 length equals 13 residues. This chain's CDR3 is CASSLLENTEAFF. As DNA, the CDR3 is TGTGCCAGCAGTTTATTGGAGAACACTGAAGCTTTCTTT.

This clonotype appeared many times. The chain carries TRBV20-1 and TRBJ1-1, with 8 bases that match TRBD1. Germline assignment: CDR1 DFQATT and CDR2 SNEGSKA (reference sequence). V shed 3 bases, J shed 4 bases, and the junction held 4 bases outside the gene matches. The CDR3 has 13 residues. The CDR3 bases are TGCAGTGCTAGCTGGACAGGGCCCACTGAAGCTTTCTTT. Its protein product is CSASWTGPTEAFF.

In regard to this clonotype: Being one base from a much bigger clone, this may be a read error. The J gene is TRBJ2-3, the V gene TRBV13, with a possible D match to TRBD1 (6 bases). V was cut by 9 bases and J by 9 bases, with 16 bases left in between. Per germline, CDR1 PRHDT and CDR2 FYEKMQ (reference sequence). This CDR3 region has 12 residues. CDR3 sequence reads: CASQLPTGTQYF. In DNA, the CDR3 is TGTGCCAGTCAACTGCCCACAGGGACGCAGTATTTT.

This clonotype was found many times. The rearrangement joins TRBV20-1 to TRBJ2-1, with no clear D. In germline, CDR1 is DFQATT, CDR2 SNEGSKA (reference sequence). The CDR3 length is 13 residues. With 5 bases removed from V and 2 bases from J, the gap between germline ends came to 10 bases. DNA of the CDR3: TGCAGTGCTCTCGCGAAGACCTACAATGAGCAGTTCTTC. Translating it yields CSALAKTYNEQFF.